Below, 26 T cell receptor beta chains from the same sample are listed, as sequenced in a study of identical twins listed by TCRdb under 2016. Libraries were made using 5' RACE. Sequencer: Illumina HiSeq 2000. TCRdb trimmed the raw reads at Q25, called clones with MiXCR and kept productive beta chains. Rows are unified per CDR3 protein, each entry keeping the most common DNA and genes. The sample records roughly 350,000 distinct CDR3 sequences, about 12% of which are singletons. 7.2% of the sample goes to the ten largest clones. These data were also reused for a study on yellow fever vaccine responses in identical twins.

Material: CD8+ T cells sorted from blood. All receptors derive from a young woman in good health.

This clonotype was counted many times. The V and J genes are TRBV20-1 and TRBJ2-7, with D unclear. V was shortened by 4 bases and J by 0 bases, with 10 bases between the two germline ends. The CDR3 is made up of 13 amino acids. CDR1 and CDR2 (germline): DFQATT, SNEGSKA (reference sequence). The CDR3 region is CSAKETVSYEQYV. CDR3 DNA: TGCAGTGCTAAGGAGACGGTCTCCTACGAGCAGTACGTC.

This clonotype was detected many times. V is TRBV13 and J is TRBJ2-5; 7 bases map to TRBD2. This CDR3 comprises 14 residues. From germline, CDR1 is PRHDT and CDR2 FYEKMQ (reference sequence). V gave up 4 bases and J gave up 1 base; unmatched junction bases: 3. The CDR3 spells CASSSTSVQETQYF. The DNA of the CDR3 is TGTGCCAGCAGCTCCACTAGCGTCCAAGAGACCCAGTACTTC.

In this sample, this clonotype turned up a few times. The chain carries TRBV27 and TRBJ2-6, with TRBD2 matching 8 bases. The CDR3 runs to 17 residues. The germline CDR1 and CDR2 sequences are MNHEY and SMNVEV (reference sequence). The V segment lost 4 bases and the J segment 3 bases; nucleotides outside the gene matches: 8. The DNA of the CDR3 is TGTGCCAGCAGTTCAACCGGGGGGGCCGGTGGGGCCAACGTCCTGACTTTC. As protein: CASSSTGGAGGANVLTF.

The table lists this clonotype with many counts. This chain uses TRBV9 with TRBJ1-4; no firm D call. Looked up from germline, CDR1 is SGDLS and CDR2 is YYNGEE. The CDR3 loop spans 15 amino acids. The ends were cut back, 0 bases at V and 0 bases at J, with 6 bases in the middle. The CDR3 is CASSVGGATNEKLFF. As DNA, the CDR3 is TGTGCCAGCAGCGTAGGAGGTGCAACTAATGAAAAACTGTTTTTT.

The chain uses TRBV7-9 and TRBJ1-2; D unresolved. The germline gives CDR1 SEHNR, CDR2 FQNEAQ (reference sequence). This CDR3 has 13 amino acids. V was pared by 0 bases and J by 5 bases, with 7 bases between. The CDR3 spells CASSLAGQYGYTF. DNA of the CDR3: TGTGCCAGCAGCTTAGCAGGGCAGTATGGCTACACCTTC.

This clonotype was detected only a few times. The chain uses TRBV2 and TRBJ2-1, with TRBD2 matching over 9 bases. From germline, CDR1 is SNHLY and CDR2 FYNNEI. V was pared by 1 base and J by 3 bases, with 4 bases of the junction left unmatched. The CDR3 has 16 residues. CDR3 sequence (DNA): TGTGCCAGCAGTGAAGTGTCTAGCGGGATCTACAATGAGCAGTTCTTC. Translating gives CASSEVSSGIYNEQFF.

The chain employs TRBV29-1 and TRBJ2-7, with TRBD1 matching over 11 bases. V shed 3 bases, J shed 0 bases, and the junction held 7 bases outside the gene matches. The germline gives CDR1 SQVTM, CDR2 ANQGSEA. This CDR3 is built from 16 residues. CDR3 loop: CSVEEPGTGGSYEQYF. In nucleotides, the CDR3 is TGCAGCGTTGAGGAGCCAGGGACAGGGGGCTCCTACGAGCAGTACTTC.

This clonotype was counted ten times or more. V is TRBV25-1 and J is TRBJ1-1, with D unclear. This CDR3 comprises 13 residues. Trimming took off 4 bases at V and 5 bases at J, with 11 bases between the two ends. Per germline, CDR1 MGHDK and CDR2 SYGVNS. The CDR3 is CASSANHRTEAFF. CDR3 nucleotides: TGTGCCAGCAGTGCCAACCATAGGACTGAAGCTTTCTTT.

The rearrangement links TRBV23-1 to TRBJ2-1; D not certain. TRBV23-1 is reported as an ORF; its role is uncertain. V lost 6 bases and J lost 1, with 10 bases in between. The CDR3 length is 14 residues. The CDR3 DNA reads as TGCGCCAGCAGAGACGACAAGTCCTACAATGAGCAGTTCTTC. This gives the protein CASRDDKSYNEQFF.

This clonotype was seen at least ten times. The chain uses TRBV20-1 and TRBJ2-1; no clear D. Germline V lookup: CDR1 DFQATT, CDR2 SNEGSKA (reference sequence). The V end was cut by 5 bases, the J end by 5 bases, with 16 bases between. The CDR3 sequence is 14 residues long. CDR3 loop: CSARSVNQDNEQFF. CDR3 nucleotides: TGCAGTGCTCGGTCGGTGAATCAGGACAATGAGCAGTTCTTC.

This clonotype was seen a few times. The chain employs TRBV20-1 and TRBJ2-7; 7 bases are shared with TRBD1. There are 13 residues in the CDR3. J gave up 6 bases and V 3 bases, and 8 bases lay outside the gene matches. Germline loops: CDR1 DFQATT, CDR2 SNEGSKA (reference sequence). The CDR3 nucleotides are TGCAGTGCTAGGGCCCCGTACAGGGGCGAGCAGTACTTC. Its protein is CSARAPYRGEQYF.

This clonotype was counted between two and nine times. The genes are TRBV7-8 and TRBJ2-2; 8 bases agree with TRBD2. This CDR3 is built from 15 residues. V lost 5 bases to trimming and J lost 3 bases; unmatched junction nucleotides: 5. Germline V gene lookup returns CDR1 SGHVS and CDR2 FQNEAQ. The CDR3 DNA sequence: TGTGCCAGCAGCACCGGACTAGCTTACACCGGGGAGCTGTTTTTT. Translation gives CASSTGLAYTGELFF.

This clonotype was recorded many times. The rearrangement uses TRBV12-3 or TRBV12-4 and TRBJ1-1; D not certain. V was clipped by 1 base and J by 5 bases, with 14 bases between them. This CDR3 region has 15 residues. The CDR3 loop reads CASSLVWHRETEAFF. The DNA for the CDR3 is TGTGCCAGCAGTTTAGTGTGGCACCGAGAGACTGAAGCTTTCTTT.

This chain uses TRBV24-1 with TRBJ2-3; no firm D call. There are 13 residues in the CDR3. V dropped 7 bases and J dropped 4 bases, with 11 bases sitting between them. Germline assignment: CDR1 KGHDR and CDR2 SFDVKD. CDR3 coding DNA: TGTGCCACCAGGGACGCTGGGTCAGATACGCAGTATTTT. It translates to CATRDAGSDTQYF.

A few counts support this clonotype. V gene TRBV9 combines with J gene TRBJ2-5; the D is unclear. V lost 3 bases, J lost 5 bases, and 8 bases lay in between. Germline V CDR1 and CDR2: SGDLS, YYNGEE. CDR3 length equals 12 residues. CDR3 protein: CASSGDGETQYF. CDR3 in DNA: TGTGCCAGCAGCGGAGACGGGGAGACCCAGTACTTC.

The gene calls are TRBV27 and TRBJ2-7; 7 nucleotides match TRBD1. Germline-derived CDR1 and CDR2 are MNHEY and SMNVEV (reference sequence). The junction had 4 bases not matched to a gene; V was cut back by 5 bases and J by 6 bases. The CDR3 length is 12 residues. The CDR3 here is CASSAQGVEQYF. The CDR3 DNA follows: TGTGCCAGCAGTGCTCAGGGGGTCGAGCAGTACTTC.

This clonotype was counted only a few times. The gene calls are TRBV7-9 and TRBJ2-7; D may be TRBD1 or TRBD2 (5 bases each). This CDR3 spans 17 amino acids. Germline-derived CDR1 and CDR2 are SEHNR and FQNEAQ (reference sequence). Trimming stripped 2 bases from V and 0 bases from J, with 17 bases between. The CDR3 region is CASSLHDGTVSSYEQYV. The CDR3 region has the DNA TGTGCCAGCAGCTTACATGACGGGACGGTGAGCTCCTACGAGCAGTACGTC.

This chain links TRBV27 with TRBJ2-7; 7 nucleotides line up with TRBD2. Trimming removed 8 bases from V and 3 bases from J; junction bases left unmatched: 10. CDR1 MNHEY and CDR2 SMNVEV come from the germline V gene (reference sequence). The CDR3 covers 14 residues. The CDR3 DNA reads TGTGCCAGCCTCAGGGCGGGAGACGGCTACGAGCAGTACTTC. Amino acids: CASLRAGDGYEQYF.

The DNA of the CDR3 is TGTGCCAGCAGCTTGGAGCCGTATCTGGGCACTGAAGCTTTCTTT. Its protein is CASSLEPYLGTEAFF. V usage is TRBV7-9 and J usage is TRBJ1-1; the D is unclear. Trimming cost V 3 bases and J 4 bases, with 15 bases left between them. The CDR3 is 15 residues long. Germline V gene data show CDR1 as SEHNR and CDR2 as FQNEAQ (reference sequence). Drawing the rest from reference TRBV7-9 and TRBJ1-1, the complete variable domain is DTGVSQNPRHKITKRGQNVTFRCDPISEHNRLYWYRQTLGQGPEFLTYFQNEAQLEKSRLLSDRFSAERPKGSFSTLEIQRTEQGDSAMYLCASSLEPYLGTEAFFGQGTRLTVV.

The chain combines TRBV6-6 with TRBJ2-1; D uncertain. CDR3 length: 13 residues. The ends were cut back, 4 bases at V and 7 bases at J, with 11 bases in the middle. The germline gives CDR1 MNHNY, CDR2 SVGAGI (reference sequence). CDR3 in amino acids: CASSSPSANEQFF. For the CDR3, the DNA is TGTGCCAGCAGTTCTCCCTCCGCAAATGAGCAGTTCTTC.

J is TRBJ1-2 and V is TRBV28; D gene uncertain. The V end was cut by 5 bases, the J end by 1 base, with 11 bases between. The germline gives CDR1 MDHEN, CDR2 SYDVKM. The CDR3 has 14 residues. The CDR3 spells CASSPFVINYGYTF. The CDR3 DNA is TGTGCCAGCAGTCCTTTCGTAATTAACTATGGCTACACCTTC.

There are many counts of this clonotype. This chain links TRBV7-3 with TRBJ2-1, with a tentative D call TRBD2 (7 bases). Per germline, CDR1 SGHTA and CDR2 FQGTGA. The germline V and J ends were trimmed by 5 bases and 4 bases, with 15 bases remaining between them. The CDR3 runs 15 residues. The CDR3 here is CASSPGGGSYNEQFF. The CDR3 region has the DNA TGTGCCAGCAGCCCGGGGGGCGGGAGTTACAATGAGCAGTTCTTC.

This clonotype was detected a few times. The chain is built from TRBV20-1 and TRBJ1-3; D is undetermined. Per germline, CDR1 DFQATT and CDR2 SNEGSKA (reference sequence). Trimming removed 1 base from V and 4 bases from J, with 5 bases in between. CDR3 size: 12 residues. CDR3 sequence reads: CSARGAGNTIYF. The CDR3 DNA reads TGCAGTGCTAGAGGTGCAGGAAACACCATATATTTT.

This clonotype was detected only a few times. The J gene is TRBJ2-1, the V gene TRBV15; 9 bases agree with TRBD2. The length of the CDR3 is 17 residues. Germline V gene data show CDR1 as LNHNV and CDR2 as YYDKDF (reference sequence). With V trimmed by 0 bases and J by 6 bases, 9 bases remained unmatched. CDR3: CATSREWRREGGNEQFF. CDR3 coding DNA: TGTGCCACCAGCAGAGAGTGGCGGCGGGAGGGGGGCAATGAGCAGTTCTTC.

The genes are TRBV5-6 and TRBJ2-4, with D perhaps matching TRBD2 (6 bases). Trimming removed 2 bases at V and 4 bases at J, with 10 bases between. The CDR3 has 14 amino acids. Germline assignment: CDR1 SGHDT and CDR2 YYEEEE. CDR3 in DNA: TGTGCCAGCAGCTTCGGGACTGGTAAAAACATTCAGTACTTC. Translating it yields CASSFGTGKNIQYF.

V gene TRBV2 combines with J gene TRBJ2-2, with TRBD1 matching 7 bases. The V gene's germline CDR1 is SNHLY and CDR2 FYNNEI. V lost 4 bases, J lost 1 base, and 0 bases stayed unmatched. The CDR3 has 14 amino acids. In DNA, the CDR3 is TGTGCCAGCAGTGGGACAGGGAACACCGGGGAGCTGTTTTTT. As protein: CASSGTGNTGELFF.